Only one count was recorded for the clone carrying this T cell receptor (beta chain). The CDR3 contains 17 residues. Per the germline V gene, CDR1 is SGDLS and CDR2 is YYNGEE. Germline trimming cut 2 bases from V and 2 bases from J; bases unmatched to any gene: 5. The sample comes from a study of blood T cell repertoires in COVID-19. Per the original data handling: Quantification of nucleated cells was approximated via reference gene primer amplification. Data came from immunoSEQ multiplex PCR; TCRdb stores just in-frame clones and leaves some out. The V and J calls and the clone size are those of that table, but D and trimming were determined from the DNA. Among 150,000 to 200,000 clones listed, 70% to 85% were seen once.

The TCR sequence derives from a woman in her sixties with acute COVID-19. The V and J genes are TRBV9 and TRBJ2-1, with 12 nucleotides matching TRBD2. The sequencing input was PBMCs or T cells enriched from blood (not recorded which). The CDR3 loop is CASSVTSGGGAYNEQFF. In DNA, the CDR3 is TGTGCCAGCAGCGTGACTAGCGGGGGAGGGGCCTACAATGAGCAGTTCTTC.